The 22 T cell receptor beta chains listed next were all sequenced from one sample in a study of blood T cells in healthy people across ages. Primers used in a second PCR of about 6 to 11 cycles were a sample-barcoded 5' primer and a J-beta primer mix. TCRdb fed the 5' RACE reads into MiXCR, producing one record per CDR3 protein. The table includes about 1.1 million distinct CDR3 sequences, around two fifths detected once. Sequencing used blood. These receptors came from a man younger than 35 in good health.

This clonotype was seen only once. A single base separates this from a much larger clone, so it may be a read error. The chain uses TRBV7-2 and TRBJ2-3; 7 bases are shared with TRBD1. The ends lost 6 bases at V and 0 bases at J; junction bases unmatched: 18. The CDR3 runs to 19 residues. Germline-derived CDR1 and CDR2 are SGHTA and FQGNSA. The CDR3 protein is CASSPYWDSVQPSTDTQYF. DNA for the CDR3: TGTGCCAGCAGTCCTTACTGGGACAGTGTACAACCTAGCACAGATACGCAGTATTTT. The entire variable domain, with the rest obtained from reference TRBV7-2 and TRBJ2-3, is as follows: GAGVSQSPSNKVTEKGKDVELRCDPISGHTALYWYRQSLGQGLEFLIYFQGNSAPDKSGLPSDRFSAERTGGSVSTLTIQRTQQEDSAVYLCASSPYWDSVQPSTDTQYFGPGTRLTVL.

The chain carries TRBV7-9 and TRBJ1-6; 10 bases align to TRBD1. CDR3 size: 16 residues. The germline V gene has CDR1 SEHNR and CDR2 FQNEAQ (reference sequence). The V and J ends lost 2 bases and 8 bases, in that order; junction bases with no gene match: 6. The CDR3 protein is CASSLSPGQGHSPLHF. The CDR3 DNA sequence: TGTGCCAGCAGCTTATCACCGGGACAGGGGCATTCACCCCTCCACTTT.

V and J are TRBV9 and TRBJ2-1; 10 bases fit TRBD2. The length of the CDR3 is 17 residues. V lost 3 bases, J lost 8 bases, and 14 bases stayed unmatched. CDR1 SGDLS and CDR2 YYNGEE come from the germline V gene. CDR3 DNA: TGTGCCAGCAGCGCCCGTAACAGCGGGGGGGGGTACGATGAGCAGTTCTTC. It yields the protein CASSARNSGGGYDEQFF. The variable domain in full, with the rest retrieved from reference TRBV9 and TRBJ2-1, is DSGVTQTPKHLITATGQRVTLRCSPRSGDLSVYWYQQSLDQGLQFLIQYYNGEERAKGNILERFSAQQFPDLHSELNLSSLELGDSALYFCASSARNSGGGYDEQFFGPGTRLTVL.

The V gene is TRBV5-1, the J gene TRBJ2-7; D remains ambiguous. V was pared by 6 bases and J by 4 bases, with 8 bases between. CDR1 and CDR2 from the germline V gene are SGHRS and YFSETQ. This CDR3 region has 11 residues. The CDR3 here is CASTLYYEQYF. The DNA for the CDR3 is TGCGCCAGCACCCTTTATTACGAGCAGTACTTC.

In DNA, the CDR3 is TGCGCCAGCAGCCAACAGGGACGGCAAGAGACCCAGTACTTC. It translates to CASSQQGRQETQYF. This rearrangement joins TRBV4-1 to TRBJ2-5; tentatively, D is TRBD1 or TRBD2 (5 bases each). This CDR3 contains 14 residues. The V and J ends lost 2 bases and 2 bases respectively, with 9 bases between them. The germline V gene has CDR1 MGHRA and CDR2 YSYEKL.

V usage is TRBV5-1 and J usage is TRBJ1-1, with D possibly TRBD1 on 5 matching bases. This CDR3 spans 16 amino acids. In germline, CDR1 is SGHRS, CDR2 YFSETQ. Trimming pared 2 bases from V and 1 base from J, leaving 15 bases between. The CDR3 loop is CASSFQPAGRNTEAFF. The CDR3 DNA follows: TGCGCCAGCAGCTTCCAGCCGGCAGGGAGGAACACTGAAGCTTTCTTT.

Ten or more counts support this clonotype. The V gene is TRBV7-6, the J gene TRBJ2-7; no clear D gene. V was cut by 5 bases and J by 4 bases, with 24 bases left in between. Germline loops: CDR1 SGHVS, CDR2 FNYEAQ. The CDR3 extends over 17 amino acids. This CDR3 is CASSPMVRQSKSYEQYF. For the CDR3, the DNA is TGTGCCAGCAGCCCGATGGTGCGACAATCAAAATCTTACGAGCAGTACTTC.

In its sample, this clonotype was seen a few times. The gene calls are TRBV7-3 and TRBJ1-1; perhaps TRBD1 as D (5 bases). V lost 6 bases and J 1 base, leaving 9 bases between the germline ends. Germline CDR1 SGHTA, CDR2 FQGTGA. The CDR3 length is 13 residues. The CDR3 bases are TGTGCCAGCAGGAATCAGGGGAACACTGAAGCTTTCTTT. The encoded protein is CASRNQGNTEAFF.

The CDR3 coding sequence is TGTGCCATCAGTGAGGTAGTGGGCACAGATACGCAGTATTTT. Its protein product is CAISEVVGTDTQYF. The V gene is TRBV10-3, the J gene TRBJ2-3; unclear D gene. The CDR3 length is 14 residues. V was clipped by 2 bases and J by 1 base, with 7 bases between them. Per the germline V gene, CDR1 is ENHRY and CDR2 is SYGVKD.

The genes are TRBV29-1 and TRBJ2-4, with 9 bases aligning to TRBD2. Trimming took 3 bases from V and 7 from J; bases not matched to a gene: 4. This CDR3 is built from 13 residues. Germline values: CDR1 SQVTM, CDR2 ANQGSEA. In DNA, the CDR3 is TGCAGCGTTGACAGCGGGGGGACTAACATTCAGTACTTC. Protein sequence: CSVDSGGTNIQYF.

This clonotype was recorded a few times. The chain employs TRBV20-1 and TRBJ1-1; TRBD1 agrees at 9 bases. The ends lost 5 bases at V and 6 bases at J; junction bases unmatched: 10. The CDR3 is 14 residues long. The germline CDR1 and CDR2 sequences are DFQATT and SNEGSKA (reference sequence). Here the CDR3 reads CSAFAQGAVPEAFF. The CDR3 DNA sequence: TGCAGTGCTTTCGCACAGGGGGCTGTACCTGAAGCTTTCTTT.

This clonotype was observed a handful of times. The chain links TRBV7-6 to TRBJ2-1, with 9 bases fitting TRBD1. The CDR3 runs 18 residues. Germline CDR1 is SGHVS and CDR2 is FNYEAQ. Losses at the gene ends were 0 bases for V and 6 bases for J; bases not matched to a gene: 12. The CDR3, as DNA: TGTGCCAGCAGCTTAGCGGGTTTTTGGGGACAGGGTGTCAATGAGCAGTTCTTC. It specifies CASSLAGFWGQGVNEQFF.

This clonotype appeared a few times. The rearrangement joins TRBV9 to TRBJ2-2; D possibly matches TRBD1 or TRBD2 (5 bases each). Germline CDR1 is SGDLS and CDR2 is YYNGEE. CDR3 size: 18 residues. Trimming removed 0 bases from V and 0 bases from J, with 15 bases in between. This CDR3 reads CASSVAGWGSANTGELFF. The CDR3 DNA reads TGTGCCAGCAGCGTAGCAGGTTGGGGGTCCGCGAACACCGGGGAGCTGTTTTTT.

This clonotype was seen only a few times. The chain joins TRBV7-9 to TRBJ1-1; 11 bases agree with TRBD1. J lost 4 bases, V lost 1 base, and 2 bases had no gene match. There are 15 residues in the CDR3. Germline V gene data show CDR1 as SEHNR and CDR2 as FQNEAQ (reference sequence). CDR3 sequence (DNA): TGTGCCAGCAGCTTAGGGGACAGGGGGATCACTGAAGCTTTCTTT. This sequence encodes CASSLGDRGITEAFF.

In its sample, this clonotype was seen a few times. This rearrangement joins TRBV12-3 or TRBV12-4 to TRBJ2-1; 12 bases match TRBD2. The CDR3 has 14 amino acids. V was pared by 5 bases and J by 8 bases, with 4 bases of the junction left unmatched. For the CDR3, the DNA is TGTGCCAGCAGTCCCCGACTAGCGGGGGATGAGCAGTTCTTC. Translating it yields CASSPRLAGDEQFF.

This clonotype was detected only a few times. The chain employs TRBV12-3 or TRBV12-4 and TRBJ2-4, with D perhaps TRBD1 (5 bases). The CDR3 has 13 amino acids. V lost 5 bases and J lost 2, with 7 bases in between. CDR3 protein: CASSTGSKNIQYF. The CDR3 DNA reads as TGTGCCAGCAGTACAGGTTCCAAAAACATTCAGTACTTC.

The chain couples TRBV28 to TRBJ1-4; the D gene is possibly TRBD1 (5 bases). V shed 6 bases and J shed 0 bases, with 17 bases lying between them. This CDR3 is built from 17 residues. Germline values: CDR1 MDHEN, CDR2 SYDVKM. CDR3 amino acids: CASRPRWDETTNEKLFF. For the CDR3, the DNA is TGTGCCAGCAGGCCGCGATGGGACGAGACAACTAATGAAAAACTGTTTTTT.

The chain employs TRBV11-1 and TRBJ2-1; D unclear. CDR3 length: 16 residues. Between the trimmed V and J ends, which lost 3 bases and 10 bases, there was a span of 22 bases. Germline V gene data show CDR1 as SGHAT and CDR2 as FQDESV (reference sequence). The chain's CDR3 is CASSFSYARSLLEQFF. The CDR3 DNA sequence: TGTGCCAGCAGCTTTAGTTACGCGCGTTCTCTTCTAGAGCAGTTCTTC.

The chain uses TRBV6-6 and TRBJ1-6; tentative D call: TRBD1 (5 bases). Germline V gene data show CDR1 as MNHNY and CDR2 as SVGAGI (reference sequence). With 2 bases removed from V and 8 bases from J, the gap between germline ends came to 16 bases. There are 16 residues in the CDR3. CDR3 in amino acids: CASSYVRQRTDSPLHF. Here the CDR3 DNA reads TGTGCCAGCAGTTACGTCCGACAGCGTACGGATTCACCCCTCCACTTT.

The chain uses TRBV4-1 and TRBJ1-3, with a tentative D call TRBD1 (6 bases). V was shortened by 1 base and J by 8 bases, with 33 bases between the two germline ends. The CDR3 extends over 21 amino acids. Germline values: CDR1 MGHRA, CDR2 YSYEKL. The CDR3 protein is CASSQAGHQTGRSGEWDTIYF. The CDR3 DNA is TGCGCCAGCAGCCAAGCGGGCCATCAAACCGGGCGGTCAGGGGAGTGGGACACCATATATTTT.

The gene calls are TRBV7-2 and TRBJ1-1; D gene ambiguous. The CDR3 spans 14 residues. Trimming shortened V by 4 bases and J by 7 bases, and 16 bases separated the two germline ends. CDR1 SGHTA and CDR2 FQGNSA come from the germline V gene. The CDR3 region has the DNA TGTGCCAGCAGCTCCTCCCCCTGGACCGATGAAGCTTTCTTT. Translated, it gives CASSSSPWTDEAFF.

This clonotype was seen more than once but under ten times. The chain has TRBV7-9 and TRBJ1-2; unclear D gene. Germline loops: CDR1 SEHNR, CDR2 FQNEAQ (reference sequence). The CDR3 is made up of 13 amino acids. With 5 bases removed from V and 2 bases from J, the gap between germline ends came to 9 bases. CDR3 in DNA: TGTGCCAGCAGCCCATACAAGAACTATGGCTACACCTTC. Protein sequence: CASSPYKNYGYTF. The full variable domain, with the rest looked up from reference TRBV7-9 and TRBJ1-2, is DTGVSQNPRHKITKRGQNVTFRCDPISEHNRLYWYRQTLGQGPEFLTYFQNEAQLEKSRLLSDRFSAERPKGSFSTLEIQRTEQGDSAMYLCASSPYKNYGYTFGSGTRLTVV.